Following are 5 T cell receptor beta chains from one sample sequenced in a study of blood T cell repertoires in COVID-19. Here immunoSEQ multiplex PCR was the method, and the copy in TCRdb shows in-frame clones only, minus some. The data show approximately 300,000 clones, around 90% seen once. Sequenced input: peripheral blood. These receptors were collected from a woman in her thirties or forties with acute or convalescent COVID-19.

The rearrangement uses TRBV29-1 and TRBJ1-1; D might be TRBD1 (6 bases). V was trimmed by 3 bases and J by 5 bases, leaving 16 bases between them. CDR1 and CDR2 from the germline V gene are SQVTM and ANQGSEA. CDR3 length: 14 amino acids. The CDR3 sequence: CSVDAQGFGTEAFF. For the CDR3, the DNA is TGCAGCGTTGACGCACAGGGTTTCGGGACTGAAGCTTTCTTT.

J is TRBJ2-3 and V is TRBV5-6; the match to TRBD1 covers 9 bases. The CDR3 is made up of 16 amino acids. Germline CDR1 is SGHDT and CDR2 is YYEEEE. Trimming cost V 2 bases and J 3 bases; bases outside gene matches: 7. In DNA, the CDR3 is TGTGCCAGCAGCTTACAGGGGGCTCGAGCAACAGATACGCAGTATTTT. It encodes CASSLQGARATDTQYF.

Here the CDR3 reads CAISDRGSTLEAFF. CDR3 DNA sequence: TGTGCCATCAGTGATCGAGGGAGTACCTTAGAAGCTTTCTTT. The chain links TRBV10-3 to TRBJ1-1; D remains ambiguous. V lost 3 bases, J lost 8 bases, and 16 bases lay in between. The CDR3 totals 14 residues. Germline CDR1 reads ENHRY; CDR2 reads SYGVKD.

The chain carries TRBV27 and TRBJ2-1; 13 nucleotides line up with TRBD2. Germline V gene data show CDR1 as MNHEY and CDR2 as SMNVEV (reference sequence). The CDR3 length is 17 residues. J gave up 6 bases and V 0 bases, and 5 bases lay outside the gene matches. The CDR3 loop reads CASSLSVRLAGGNEQFF. The CDR3 DNA sequence: TGTGCCAGCAGTTTATCCGTCCGACTAGCGGGGGGCAATGAGCAGTTCTTC.

The chain combines TRBV4-1 with TRBJ1-5; maybe TRBD1 (5 bases). The CDR3 is 13 amino acids. Germline V gene sequence: CDR1 MGHRA, CDR2 YSYEKL. Trimming left V 6 bases short and J 8 bases short, with 14 bases between. The CDR3 protein is CASSSSGSEPQHF. CDR3 sequence (DNA): TGCGCCAGCAGTTCCTCAGGGTCGGAGCCCCAGCATTTT.